The sequence of this TCR beta chain was determined in a study of T cell changes during pregnancy in multiple sclerosis. This CDR3 has 12 residues. Trimming pared 3 bases from V and 3 bases from J, leaving 5 bases between. Germline values: CDR1 WSHSY, CDR2 SAAADI. Here immunoSEQ multiplex PCR was the method, and the copy in TCRdb shows in-frame clones only, minus some. The table records about 52,000 clones, 85% to 95% of them present only once. The genes are TRBV10-2 and TRBJ1-1; D gene uncertain. This receptor was obtained from a female donor with multiple sclerosis, enrolled in a pregnancy study. The starting material was CD4+ T cells from peripheral blood mononuclear cells, obtained in the third trimester of pregnancy. CDR3: CASSEEYTEAFF. CDR3 DNA: TGCGCCAGCAGTGAAGAGTACACTGAAGCTTTCTTT.